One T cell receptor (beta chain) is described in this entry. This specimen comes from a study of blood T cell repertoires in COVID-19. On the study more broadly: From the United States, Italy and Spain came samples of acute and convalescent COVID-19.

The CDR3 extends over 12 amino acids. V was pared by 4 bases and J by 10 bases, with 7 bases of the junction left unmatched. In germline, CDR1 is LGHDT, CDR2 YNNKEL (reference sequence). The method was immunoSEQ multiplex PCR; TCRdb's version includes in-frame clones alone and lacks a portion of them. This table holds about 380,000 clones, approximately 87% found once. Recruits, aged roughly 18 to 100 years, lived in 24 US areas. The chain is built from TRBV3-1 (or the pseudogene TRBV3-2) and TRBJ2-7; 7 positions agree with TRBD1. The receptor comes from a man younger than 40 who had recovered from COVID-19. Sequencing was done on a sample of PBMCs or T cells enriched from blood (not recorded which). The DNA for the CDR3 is TGTGCCAGCAGCCCATACGGACAGGCACAGTACTTC. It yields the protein CASSPYGQAQYF.